The clone carrying this T cell receptor (beta chain) was detected only once. Germline V gene lookup returns CDR1 SGHAT and CDR2 FQNNGV. V lost 5 bases, J lost 3 bases, and 5 bases stayed unmatched. This CDR3 contains 14 residues. These data belong to a study of blood T cell repertoires in COVID-19. Turning to the study itself: The analysed material was cDNA or gDNA that came from T cells, B-cell-depleted T cells, or PBMCs.

Sequencing used immunoSEQ multiplex PCR; TCRdb keeps in-frame clones, though not all of them. The table records about 88,000 clones, about 85% of them present only once. Sequencing input: peripheral blood. The chain recombines TRBV11-2 with TRBJ2-7; 9 bases align to TRBD2. The sequence was obtained from a woman aged 70-85 years with acute or convalescent COVID-19. The CDR3: CASSKTSGDYEQYV. The DNA for the CDR3 is TGTGCCAGCAGCAAGACTAGCGGTGACTACGAGCAGTACGTC.